A single sample is the source of the 12 T cell receptor beta chains below, sequenced in a study of CD8 T cells in ankylosing spondylitis. Points from the study as a whole: Typical of ankylosing spondylitis blood, it appeared, was a TCR beta motif of roughly eight highly homologous variants.

TCRdb fed the 5' RACE reads into MiXCR, producing one record per CDR3 protein. The sample records about 700,000 distinct CDR3 sequences, around 20% being singletons. Which antigens these TCRs recognize remains unknown. Sequencing input: blood, either unsorted or a sorted T cell fraction (not recorded which). These receptors all come from a male donor with ankylosing spondylitis.

This clonotype was counted between two and nine times. The chain recombines TRBV28 with TRBJ1-5, with D possibly TRBD1 on 5 matching bases. V lost 9 bases, J lost 2 bases, and 14 bases lay in between. Germline V CDR1 and CDR2: MDHEN, SYDVKM. The CDR3 has 14 amino acids. CDR3 sequence: CASSRVGGNQPQHF. In nucleotides, the CDR3 is TGTGCCAGTTCGAGGGTAGGGGGCAATCAGCCCCAGCATTTT.

This clonotype has a handful of counts. The chain combines TRBV27 with TRBJ2-2; D is unresolved. The ends were cut back, 4 bases at V and 0 bases at J, with 6 bases in the middle. Per the germline V gene, CDR1 is MNHEY and CDR2 is SMNVEV (reference sequence). This CDR3 is 14 amino acids long. The CDR3 reads CASSSIANTGELFF. The CDR3 DNA is TGTGCCAGCAGTTCAATAGCGAACACCGGGGAGCTGTTTTTT.

This clonotype was recorded at least ten times. The rearrangement joins TRBV27 to TRBJ2-7; TRBD2 agrees at 8 bases. There are 15 residues in the CDR3. V gave up 0 bases and J gave up 1 base; unmatched junction bases: 2. The V gene's germline CDR1 is MNHEY and CDR2 SMNVEV (reference sequence). CDR3 region: CASSLSGGGSYEQYF. The CDR3 region has the DNA TGTGCCAGCAGTTTATCGGGCGGGGGGTCCTACGAGCAGTACTTC.

This clonotype was picked up a small number of times. This sequence joins TRBV4-3 and TRBJ1-2; maybe TRBD1 (5 bases). The CDR3 extends over 14 amino acids. Trimming stripped 2 bases from V and 6 bases from J, with 13 bases between. Germline assignment: CDR1 LGHNA and CDR2 YSLEER. CDR3 sequence reads: CASSQFAGRDGYTF. DNA of the CDR3: TGCGCCAGCAGCCAATTTGCAGGGCGTGATGGCTACACCTTC.

This clonotype came up many times. One end of the junction does not line up with germline, which may come from a read error. This chain connects TRBV7-7 to TRBJ1-6; D unresolved. The CDR3 is 17 amino acids. Germline values: CDR1 SSHAT, CDR2 FNYEAQ (reference sequence). The CDR3 region is CASSLRRSSSYNSPLHF. DNA of the CDR3: TGTGCTAGCAGCTTAAGAAGGTCGAGCTCCTATAATTCACCCCTCCACTTT.

CDR3 loop: CASTQPDGMGDTQYF. For the CDR3, the DNA is TGTGCCAGCACCCAACCGGACGGGATGGGAGATACGCAGTATTTT. The J gene is TRBJ2-3, the V gene TRBV5-4, with a possible D match to TRBD2 (5 bases). Germline loops: CDR1 SGHNT, CDR2 YYREEE (reference sequence). This CDR3 region has 15 residues. Trimming cost V 6 bases and J 5 bases, with 19 bases left between them. Full variable domain (rest looked up from reference TRBV5-4 and TRBJ2-3): ETGVTQSPTHLIKTRGQQVTLRCSSQSGHNTVSWYQQALGQGPQFIFQYYREEENGRGNFPPRFSGLQFPNYSSELNVNALELDDSALYLCASTQPDGMGDTQYFGPGTRLTVL.

The genes are TRBV20-1 and TRBJ2-7; 9 nucleotides match TRBD1. Unmatched junction bases numbered 5, after V lost 6 bases and J lost 2 bases. The CDR3 contains 13 residues. Germline V CDR1 and CDR2: DFQATT, SNEGSKA (reference sequence). CDR3 coding DNA: TGCAGTGCCCATCGGACAGGGGCCTACGAGCAGTACTTC. It yields the protein CSAHRTGAYEQYF.

The rearrangement joins TRBV20-1 to TRBJ2-7, with 9 bases identical to TRBD1. The length of the CDR3 is 14 residues. Per germline, CDR1 DFQATT and CDR2 SNEGSKA (reference sequence). J lost 2 bases, V lost 5 bases, and 7 bases had no gene match. The CDR3 protein is CSALDRGDPYEQYF. The CDR3 DNA reads as TGCAGTGCTTTGGACAGGGGCGACCCCTACGAGCAGTACTTC.

The chain carries TRBV27 and TRBJ2-5, with 8 nucleotides matching TRBD2. CDR3 length: 16 residues. Germline-derived CDR1 and CDR2 are MNHEY and SMNVEV (reference sequence). The trim removed 5 bases at V and 3 bases at J, leaving 11 bases unmatched. The CDR3 here is CASSPQLAVLEETQYF. CDR3 coding DNA: TGTGCCAGCAGTCCCCAACTAGCGGTCCTAGAAGAGACCCAGTACTTC.

This clonotype has ten or more counts. The genes are TRBV12-3 or TRBV12-4 and TRBJ1-2; no clear D. The V end lost 7 bases, the J end lost 3 bases, and 18 bases lay between the germline ends. The CDR3 length is 15 residues. CDR3 sequence: CASTLRPGRDYGYTF. The CDR3 DNA follows: TGTGCCAGCACGCTCCGCCCTGGGAGGGACTATGGCTACACCTTC.

CDR3 in amino acids: CASSMTGNTEAFF. The CDR3 DNA sequence: TGTGCCAGCAGCATGACAGGTAACACTGAAGCTTTCTTT. The V gene is TRBV9, the J gene TRBJ1-1; D might be TRBD1 (6 bases). Trimming stripped 4 bases from V and 2 bases from J, with 9 bases between. The CDR3 is 13 amino acids. Germline V CDR1 and CDR2: SGDLS, YYNGEE.

This clonotype was seen more than once but under ten times. J is TRBJ1-5 and V is TRBV7-8; no clear D gene. CDR1 and CDR2 (germline): SGHVS, FQNEAQ. The CDR3 spans 16 residues. V gave up 5 bases and J gave up 6 bases, with 20 bases separating them. The CDR3 is CASSLGVPWLGQPQHF. For the CDR3, the DNA is TGTGCCAGCAGCCTTGGGGTCCCATGGTTGGGTCAGCCCCAGCATTTT.